The clone carrying this T cell receptor beta chain was found once. No antigen is known for it. Sequenced by immunoSEQ multiplex PCR; TCRdb stores in-frame clones only, minus some. This sample carries about 1.5 million clones, approximately 98% of them seen once, and the ten largest clones take 0.4% to 0.45%. The sample is drawn from a study of shared clonotypes between healthy human individuals. Across the whole study: Every donor yielded three CD4 naive, three CD4 memory, two CD8 naive and one CD8 memory plate.

Study-wide points: The diversity represented, both genetic and in exposure history, was limited by few donors. In general, naive subsets displayed greater estimated richness than memory subsets did.

The specimen was naive CD4+ T cells sorted from blood. Subset defined: CD45RA+ positively selected. The TCR comes from a man aged 25-45 years in good health.

This CDR3 is CASSLAVATEAFF. In nucleotides, the CDR3 is TGTGCCAGCAGCTTAGCAGTAGCCACTGAAGCTTTCTTT. The chain has TRBV7-9 and TRBJ1-1; D gene ambiguous. CDR1 and CDR2 from the germline V gene are SEHNR and FQNEAQ (reference sequence). The V end was cut by 0 bases, the J end by 4 bases, with 6 bases between. The CDR3 is made up of 13 amino acids.